This TCR beta chain comes out of a study of cytomegalovirus exposure and HLA in healthy donors. Findings and limits, study-wide: Several of the most significant clusters appeared, in a later analysis, to be linked to common viral pathogens. The authors later found HLA-associated TCR beta chains more clonally expanded than equally common others. Looking again later, the authors saw that most CMV-associated TCR beta chains seemed HLA-restricted.

PCR primers comprised 60 Vbeta and 13 Jbeta primers. Measured with immunoSEQ multiplex PCR; TCRdb has only the in-frame clones, and not every one. The table records around 120,000 clones, less than 85% of them present only once. Concerning this clone: Its antigen is not identified.

The source of this sequence is a middle-aged man in good health and CMV-seropositive. The material sequenced was PBMCs.

The CDR3 sequence is CASSGSSGANVLTF. CDR3 DNA: TGTGCCAGTTCCGGTTCCTCTGGGGCCAACGTCCTGACTTTC. V and J are TRBV7-9 and TRBJ2-6; no reliable D call. The CDR3 has 14 amino acids. V was shortened by 9 bases and J by 0 bases, with 9 bases between the two germline ends. CDR1 is SEHNR and CDR2 is FQNEAQ in the germline V gene (reference sequence).